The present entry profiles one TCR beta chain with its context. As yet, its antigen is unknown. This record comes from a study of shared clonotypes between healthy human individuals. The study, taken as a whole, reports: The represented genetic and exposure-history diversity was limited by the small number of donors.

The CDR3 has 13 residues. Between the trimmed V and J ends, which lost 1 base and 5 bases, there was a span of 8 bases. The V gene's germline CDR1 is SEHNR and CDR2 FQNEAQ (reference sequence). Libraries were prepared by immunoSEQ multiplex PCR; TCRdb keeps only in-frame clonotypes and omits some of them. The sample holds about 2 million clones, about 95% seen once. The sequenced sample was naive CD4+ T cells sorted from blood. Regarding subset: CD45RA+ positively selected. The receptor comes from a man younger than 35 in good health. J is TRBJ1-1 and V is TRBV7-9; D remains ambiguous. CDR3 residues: CASSLEFGTEAFF. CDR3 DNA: TGTGCCAGCAGCTTAGAGTTCGGGACTGAAGCTTTCTTT.